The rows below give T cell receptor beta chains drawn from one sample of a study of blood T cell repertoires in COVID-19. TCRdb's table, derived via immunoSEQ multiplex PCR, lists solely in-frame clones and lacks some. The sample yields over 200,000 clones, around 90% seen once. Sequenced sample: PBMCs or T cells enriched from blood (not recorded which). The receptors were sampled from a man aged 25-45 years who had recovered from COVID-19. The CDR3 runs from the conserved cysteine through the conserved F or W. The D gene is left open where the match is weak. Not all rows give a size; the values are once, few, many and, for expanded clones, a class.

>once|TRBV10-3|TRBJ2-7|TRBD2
TGTGCCACGGGGGGGGTCCAGGTCTCCTACGAGCAGTACTTC
CATGGVQVSYEQYF
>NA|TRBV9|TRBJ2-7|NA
TGTGCCAGCAGCGTGGGTAGGCGGGGTCCCTACGAGCAGTACTTC
CASSVGRRGPYEQYF
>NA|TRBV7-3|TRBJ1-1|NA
TGTGCCAGCAGCCCAGCGGGGGGCGTTAGGGACACTGAAGCTTTCTTT
CASSPAGGVRDTEAFF
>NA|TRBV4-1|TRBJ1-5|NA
TGCGCCAGCAGCCAAACCACAGGGTTTGTCCAGCCCCAGCATTTT
CASSQTTGFVQPQHF
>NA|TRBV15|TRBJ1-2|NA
TGTGCCACCAGTCATGGAGGCCTCAACTATGGCTACACCTTC
CATSHGGLNYGYTF
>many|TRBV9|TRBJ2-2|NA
TGTGCCAGCAGCGTAGCTGGGGCGGGGCCTGGGGCCGGGGAGCTGTTTTTT
CASSVAGAGPGAGELFF
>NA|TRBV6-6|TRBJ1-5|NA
TGTGCCAGCAGTCCCGGTTTGGGAGGCCAGCCCCAGCATTTT
CASSPGLGGQPQHF
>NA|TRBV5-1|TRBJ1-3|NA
TGCGCCAGCAGCTCTGGGGGGACGGGAGGCTCTGGAAACACCATATATTTT
CASSSGGTGGSGNTIYF
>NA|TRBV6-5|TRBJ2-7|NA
TGTGCCAGCAGCGCCGGAGGGGTCGAGCAGTACTTC
CASSAGGVEQYF
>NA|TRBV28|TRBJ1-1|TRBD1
TGTGCCAGCAGAACCGGGGGACAGGCTGAACTAGAAGCTTTCTTT
CASRTGGQAELEAFF
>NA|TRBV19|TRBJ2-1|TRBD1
TGTGCCAGTAGCAATAGCCGGGACAGATACAATGAGCAGTTCTTC
CASSNSRDRYNEQFF
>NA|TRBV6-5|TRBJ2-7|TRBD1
TGTGCCAGCAGTTACTCCGGACAGGGGGAGCAGTACTTC
CASSYSGQGEQYF
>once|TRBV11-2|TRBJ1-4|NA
TGTGCCAGCAGCCTCCAGGGAGGACAACTGTTTTTT
CASSLQGGQLFF
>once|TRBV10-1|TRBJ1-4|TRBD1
TGCGCCAGCAGTGGGGGGGAATCGGGACAGGGAGCCCAGGTGGGCGAAAAACTGTTTTTT
CASSGGESGQGAQVGEKLFF
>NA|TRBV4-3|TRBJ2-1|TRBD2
TGCGCCAGCAGCCAAGATATACTAGCGGGGGGGTACAATGAGCAGTTCTTC
CASSQDILAGGYNEQFF
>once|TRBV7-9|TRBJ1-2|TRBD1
TGTGCCAGCAGCACCCGGACAGGGGACGCTAACTATGGCTACACCTTC
CASSTRTGDANYGYTF
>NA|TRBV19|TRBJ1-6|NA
TGTGCCAGTAGTTCACCCAGGGGTACCTATAATTCACCCCTCCACTTT
CASSSPRGTYNSPLHF
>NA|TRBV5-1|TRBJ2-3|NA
TGCGCCAGCAGCTTGGCCGCGGGTGCGAGCACAGATACGCAGTATTTT
CASSLAAGASTDTQYF
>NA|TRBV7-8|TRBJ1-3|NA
TGTGCCAGCAGCCCCGTAGGTGAGGGACTGCGGGGAAACACCATATATTTT
CASSPVGEGLRGNTIYF
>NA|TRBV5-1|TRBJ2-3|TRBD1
TGCGCCAGCAGCTGGGGGACAGGGGTTGGCACAGATACGCAGTATTTT
CASSWGTGVGTDTQYF
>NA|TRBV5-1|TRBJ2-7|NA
TGCGCCAGCAGCTTAGGCTCGGGAGCCGGTTTCTACGAGCAGTACTTC
CASSLGSGAGFYEQYF
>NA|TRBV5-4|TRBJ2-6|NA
TGTGCCAGCAGCTTGGGATTACTAGCAGTTGCCGGGGCCAACGTCCTGACTTTC
CASSLGLLAVAGANVLTF
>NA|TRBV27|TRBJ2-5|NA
TGTGCCAGCAGTCTAACGGGGGACCTGACGGGGACCCAGTACTTC
CASSLTGDLTGTQYF
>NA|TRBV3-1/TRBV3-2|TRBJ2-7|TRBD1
TGTGCCAGCAGCCCGGGACAGGGGGTTGACGAGCAGTACTTC
CASSPGQGVDEQYF
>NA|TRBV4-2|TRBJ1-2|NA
TGTGCCAGCAGCCAAGAACAGTTAGCTAACTATGGCTACACCTTC
CASSQEQLANYGYTF
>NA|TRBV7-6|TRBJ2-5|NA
TGTGCCAGCAGCTCCCCGACAGGAAACCAAGAGACCCAGTACTTC
CASSSPTGNQETQYF
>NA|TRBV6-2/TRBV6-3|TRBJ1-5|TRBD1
TGTGCCAGCAGTTACAGGCCCTCCACAGGGGGCCAACCAAATTTT
CASSYRPSTGGQPNF
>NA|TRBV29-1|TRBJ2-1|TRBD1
TGCAGCGGACAGGGAGAGTCCTACAATGAGCAGTTCTTC
CSGQGESYNEQFF
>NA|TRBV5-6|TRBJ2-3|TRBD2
TGTGCCAGCAGCAGAGCGGGAGGGGCAGATACGCAGTATTTT
CASSRAGGADTQYF
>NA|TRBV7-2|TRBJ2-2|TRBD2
TGTGCCAGCAGCTTATTACAGCGGGGGGGCCCCGGGGAGCTGTTTTTT
CASSLLQRGGPGELFF
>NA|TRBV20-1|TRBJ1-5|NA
TGCAGTGCTAGTGGTTCAGGGTACAGTCAGCCCCAGCATTTT
CSASGSGYSQPQHF
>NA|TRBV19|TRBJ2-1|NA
TGTGCCAGTAGTATACTGAGCGGATCCTACAATGAGCAGTTCTTC
CASSILSGSYNEQFF
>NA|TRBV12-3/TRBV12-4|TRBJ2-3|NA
TGTGCCAGCAGTTCCCCCCTCAGGGTTCCGCAGTATTTT
CASSSPLRVPQYF
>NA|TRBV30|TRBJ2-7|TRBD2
TGTGCCCGGGGGGGCGGGGGAGACGAGCAGTACTTC
CARGGGGDEQYF
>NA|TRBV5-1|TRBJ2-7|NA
TGCGCCAGCAGCCCTACAGGGTTTGCAAGCTACGAGCAGTACTTC
CASSPTGFASYEQYF
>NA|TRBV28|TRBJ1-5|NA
TGTGCCAGCAGTTTATCGTATCAGCCCCAGCATTTT
CASSLSYQPQHF
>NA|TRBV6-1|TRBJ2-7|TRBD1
TGTGCCAGCAGTGATCCCGGGCAGGGGGCAGCCTACGAGCAGTACTTC
CASSDPGQGAAYEQYF
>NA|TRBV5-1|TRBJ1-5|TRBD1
TGCGCTGAACAGGGGGCAGGTCAGCCCCAGCATTTT
CAEQGAGQPQHF
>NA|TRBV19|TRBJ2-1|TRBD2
TGTGCCAGTAGTAACCCCTCTAGCGGGAGGAATGAGCAGTTCTTC
CASSNPSSGRNEQFF
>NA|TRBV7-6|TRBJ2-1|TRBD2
TGTGCCAGCAGCTTTAGCGGGGGCCGCAATGAGCAGTTCTTC
CASSFSGGRNEQFF
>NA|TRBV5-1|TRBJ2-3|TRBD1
TGCGCCAGCAGTGGCAGGGGGCGTGCAGATACGCAGTATTTT
CASSGRGRADTQYF
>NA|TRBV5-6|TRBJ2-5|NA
TGTGCCAGCAGCTTGGCCGGGAAGACCCAGTACTTC
CASSLAGKTQYF
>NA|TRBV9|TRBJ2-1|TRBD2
TGTGCCAGCAGCGTAGTGGGTGAGGGACTAGCGGCCTACAATGAGCAGTTCTTC
CASSVVGEGLAAYNEQFF
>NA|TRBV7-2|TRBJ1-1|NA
TGTGCCAGCAGCCCCTGGGGGGGGGCGACTGAAGCTTTCTTT
CASSPWGGATEAFF
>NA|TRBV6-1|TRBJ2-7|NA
TGTGCCAGCAGTGAAGTAGGGGACGAGCAGTACTTC
CASSEVGDEQYF
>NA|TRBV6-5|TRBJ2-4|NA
TGTGCCAGCAGTTACGGCGGTCTAGCCAAAAACATTCAGTATTTC
CASSYGGLAKNIQYF
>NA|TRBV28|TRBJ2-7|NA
TGTGCCAGCGCTCGAAGAGATCACGAGCAGTACTTC
CASARRDHEQYF
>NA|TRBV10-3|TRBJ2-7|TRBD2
TGTGCCATCAGTGATTTAGCGGGGGGGCCCCACGAGCAGTACTTC
CAISDLAGGPHEQYF
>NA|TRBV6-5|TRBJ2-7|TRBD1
TGTGCCAGCAGGGCAGGCCCGGGACAGGCCTACGAGCAGTACTTC
CASRAGPGQAYEQYF
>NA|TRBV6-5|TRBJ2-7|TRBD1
TGTGCCAGCAACACCGCGACAGGGGGCTGGTACGAGCAGTACTTC
CASNTATGGWYEQYF
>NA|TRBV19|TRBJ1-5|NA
TGTGCCAGCATGGGAGGGCAGGGTACGGAGCAGCCCCAGCATTTT
CASMGGQGTEQPQHF
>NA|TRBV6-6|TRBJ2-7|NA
TGTGCCAGCAGTGCACAGGTACCAACCTACGAGCAGTACTTC
CASSAQVPTYEQYF
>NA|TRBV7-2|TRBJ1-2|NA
TGTGCCAGCAGCCGAGTCCCAGGGGTCGGCTACACCTTC
CASSRVPGVGYTF
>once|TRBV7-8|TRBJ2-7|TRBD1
TGTGCCAGCAGCTTACAGGGGGCTGGGGAGCAGTACTTC
CASSLQGAGEQYF